These 4 T cell receptor beta chains originate from one sample sequenced in a study of T-cell reconstitution after alpha-beta-depleted transplantation in children. Unique molecular identifiers were incorporated during preparation of the TCRbeta library. One entry per CDR3 protein, called by TCRdb with MiXCR from the PCR reads. The sample consists of some 600,000 distinct CDR3 sequences, 10% to 15% of them appearing once. The sample in question was PBMCs, mostly from graft donor cells, obtained 360 days after TCRalphabeta/CD19-depleted stem cell transplant. These receptors were collected from a male patient between 10 and 17 years old who had a stem cell transplant for acute myeloid leukemia, so the T cells may come from the graft donor.

This clonotype turned up a few times. The gene calls are TRBV5-6 and TRBJ2-2, with 9 bases that match TRBD2. The V gene end was trimmed by 4 bases and the J gene end by 2 bases; junction bases not matched to a gene: 9. Germline loops: CDR1 SGHDT, CDR2 YYEEEE. The CDR3 is 17 residues long. The CDR3 region is CASSEGLASINTGELFF. The CDR3 region has the DNA TGTGCCAGCAGCGAGGGACTAGCCTCGATTAACACCGGGGAGCTGTTTTTT. The full variable domain, with the rest looked up from reference TRBV5-6 and TRBJ2-2, is DAGVTQSPTHLIKTRGQQVTLRCSPKSGHDTVSWYQQALGQGPQFIFQYYEEEERQRGNFPDRFSGHQFPNYSSELNVNALLLGDSALYLCASSEGLASINTGELFFGEGSRLTVL.

This clonotype was observed at least ten times. The chain employs TRBV5-1 and TRBJ2-6; D not resolved. The CDR3 has 15 amino acids. V lost 4 bases to trimming and J lost 4 bases, with 12 bases between them. Germline lookup yields CDR1 SGHRS and CDR2 YFSETQ. The DNA of the CDR3 is TGCGCCAGCAGCCCGGATCCGACAGGGGCCAACGTCCTGACTTTC. Translating it yields CASSPDPTGANVLTF.

V usage is TRBV21-1 and J usage is TRBJ2-7; TRBD1, the table's D call, lacks a check against the DNA. TRBV21-1 is a pseudogene. The CDR3 is made up of 14 amino acids. CDR3 bases: TGTGCCAGCATCCGGACAGGGGGCGACTACGAGCAGTACTTC. Translated: CASIRTGGDYEQYF.

The rearrangement links TRBV20-1 to TRBJ2-7, with 7 positions matching TRBD1. The CDR3 contains 14 residues. V lost 5 bases and J lost 7; bases outside the gene matches: 14. Germline CDR1 is DFQATT and CDR2 is SNEGSKA (reference sequence). CDR3 sequence reads: CSAFKGAGQGEQYF. CDR3 nucleotide sequence: TGCAGTGCTTTCAAGGGGGCAGGCCAAGGGGAGCAGTACTTC.